These 32 T cell receptor beta chains were all obtained from the same sample, sequenced in a study of response to subunit inactivated influenza vaccine. TCRdb redid the calling of the RT-PCR reads with MiXCR, one entry per CDR3 protein. The sample has about 780,000 distinct CDR3 sequences, roughly 20% seen once. Here the sequenced sample was PBMCs from blood, taken 5 days after vaccination. The receptors come from a man between 50 and 59 years old who received an inactivated influenza vaccine.

CDR3 in amino acids: CSATGPGTEAFF. CDR3 nucleotides: TGCAGTGCTACGGGGCCGGGGACTGAAGCTTTCTTT. The gene calls are TRBV20-1 and TRBJ1-1; a possible D gene is TRBD1 (5 bases). CDR1 and CDR2 (germline): DFQATT, SNEGSKA (reference sequence). The V gene lost 4 bases and the J gene lost 5 bases, with 11 bases spanning the gap. This CDR3 has 12 residues.

This clonotype appeared a few times. The chain combines TRBV5-1 with TRBJ2-3; 11 bases fit TRBD2. Germline assignment: CDR1 SGHRS and CDR2 YFSETQ. The CDR3 length is 17 residues. The ends lost 4 bases at V and 0 bases at J; junction bases unmatched: 7. CDR3 sequence (DNA): TGCGCCAGCAGCCACCTCAGGACTAGCGGGAGCACAGATACGCAGTATTTT. It is translated as CASSHLRTSGSTDTQYF.

The table lists this clonotype with a few counts. V is TRBV7-9 and J is TRBJ2-1, with 11 nucleotides matching TRBD2. This CDR3 comprises 16 residues. Germline V gene lookup returns CDR1 SEHNR and CDR2 FQNEAQ (reference sequence). V was pared by 2 bases and J by 6 bases, with 6 bases of the junction left unmatched. The CDR3 region is CASSLRRLAGPNEQFF. The DNA of the CDR3 is TGTGCCAGCAGCTTACGCCGACTAGCGGGACCCAATGAGCAGTTCTTC.

The chain joins TRBV28 to TRBJ2-7; TRBD2 matches 9 bases. In germline, CDR1 is MDHEN, CDR2 SYDVKM. The CDR3 totals 16 residues. Losses at the gene ends were 4 bases for V and 3 bases for J; bases not matched to a gene: 10. CDR3 sequence reads: CASSSAGVAGDYEQYF. CDR3 in DNA: TGTGCCAGCAGTTCCGCGGGAGTAGCGGGGGACTACGAGCAGTACTTC.

This clonotype was counted between two and nine times. The chain is built from TRBV7-2 and TRBJ2-2, with 8 bases lining up with TRBD1. From germline, CDR1 is SGHTA and CDR2 FQGNSA. The V segment lost 5 bases and the J segment 3 bases; nucleotides outside the gene matches: 2. This CDR3 is built from 14 residues. In nucleotides, the CDR3 is TGTGCCAGCAGCCACAGGGGGTACACCGGGGAGCTGTTTTTT. It is translated as CASSHRGYTGELFF.

A few counts support this clonotype. The gene calls are TRBV12-3 or TRBV12-4 and TRBJ1-2; a possible D gene is TRBD1 (6 bases). This CDR3 is built from 13 residues. The V end lost 8 bases, the J end lost 6 bases, and 16 bases lay between the germline ends. The CDR3 DNA sequence: TGTGCCAGCCAGGGGAGTTACTACAATGGCTACACCTTC. This encodes CASQGSYYNGYTF.

This chain connects TRBV29-1 to TRBJ2-1; the match to TRBD2 covers 11 bases. The CDR3 runs to 16 residues. The germline gives CDR1 SQVTM, CDR2 ANQGSEA. The trim removed 4 bases at V and 5 bases at J, leaving 10 bases unmatched. CDR3 nucleotides: TGCAGCGTTGCGGGTGCTAGCGGGAGGTTTAACAATGAGCAGTTCTTC. Its protein product is CSVAGASGRFNNEQFF.

The V and J genes are TRBV12-3 or TRBV12-4 and TRBJ1-5; possible D gene TRBD1, 6 bases. The CDR3 runs to 14 residues. V was shortened by 6 bases and J by 3 bases, with 12 bases between the two germline ends. The CDR3 region has the DNA TGTGCCAGCAGACCTACAGGGTTCAATCAGCCCCAGCATTTT. Translation: CASRPTGFNQPQHF.

This chain links TRBV5-1 with TRBJ2-4; D possibly corresponds to TRBD1 (6 bases). From germline, CDR1 is SGHRS and CDR2 YFSETQ. The CDR3 totals 13 residues. Trimming left V 4 bases short and J 6 bases short, with 11 bases between. In DNA form, the CDR3 reads TGCGCCAGCAGCATGACCAGGGGAAACATTCAGTACTTC. Amino acids: CASSMTRGNIQYF.

This clonotype was recorded only once. The gene calls are TRBV15 and TRBJ2-5; a weak D match, TRBD1 (6 bases). Germline V lookup: CDR1 LNHNV, CDR2 YYDKDF (reference sequence). The CDR3 is 22 amino acids. V was cut by 1 base and J by 1 base, with 31 bases left in between. CDR3 loop: CATSRVGSLDSFTGPFQETQYF. In DNA form, the CDR3 reads TGTGCCACCAGCAGAGTCGGTAGTTTGGACAGCTTTACAGGACCGTTCCAAGAGACCCAGTACTTC.

A few counts support this clonotype. CDR3 sequence: CASSQDYKTAAYGYTF. The CDR3 coding sequence is TGCGCCAGCAGCCAAGATTATAAGACAGCAGCCTATGGCTACACCTTC. This chain joins TRBV4-1 and TRBJ1-2; D perhaps matches TRBD1 (5 bases). The CDR3 is made up of 16 amino acids. The germline V gene encodes CDR1 MGHRA and CDR2 YSYEKL. Trimming stripped 0 bases from V and 4 bases from J, with 15 bases between.

The chain employs TRBV12-3 or TRBV12-4 and TRBJ1-6, with no clear D. The CDR3 spans 17 residues. Trimming pared 3 bases from V and 0 bases from J, leaving 12 bases between. The CDR3 loop reads CASSFGDPSSYNSPLHF. In nucleotides, the CDR3 is TGTGCCAGCAGTTTCGGTGACCCCAGCTCCTATAATTCACCCCTCCACTTT.

This clonotype was counted ten times or more. The V gene is TRBV2, the J gene TRBJ2-7, with D unclear. The length of the CDR3 is 13 residues. The germline V gene has CDR1 SNHLY and CDR2 FYNNEI. The V end lost 5 bases, the J end lost 1 base, and 9 bases lay between the germline ends. DNA for the CDR3: TGTGCCAGCAGTCCTTCCGAGTCCTACGAGCAGTACTTC. Translation gives CASSPSESYEQYF.

This clonotype was picked up a small number of times. The chain recombines TRBV25-1 with TRBJ2-1; D ambiguous. The CDR3 is made up of 13 amino acids. Per the germline V gene, CDR1 is MGHDK and CDR2 is SYGVNS. V was shortened by 2 bases and J by 8 bases, with 10 bases between the two germline ends. CDR3 amino acids: CASSERSVYEQFF. CDR3 coding DNA: TGTGCCAGCAGTGAAAGGTCGGTCTATGAGCAGTTCTTC.

Only a few counts were recorded for this clonotype. The rearrangement uses TRBV10-3 and TRBJ2-5; 13 bases line up with TRBD2. The V gene's germline CDR1 is ENHRY and CDR2 SYGVKD. With V trimmed by 6 bases and J by 5 bases, 0 bases remained unmatched. The CDR3 loop spans 13 amino acids. The CDR3 bases are TGTGCCATCAGACTAGCGGGAGGGGAGACCCAGTACTTC. Translation gives CAIRLAGGETQYF.

This clonotype showed up just a few times. The chain recombines TRBV15 with TRBJ2-3; 10 bases align to TRBD2. The length of the CDR3 is 17 residues. Losses at the gene ends were 3 bases for V and 6 bases for J; bases not matched to a gene: 12. Germline V gene sequence: CDR1 LNHNV, CDR2 YYDKDF (reference sequence). The CDR3 reads CATSRSLAGVRIDTQYF. In DNA form, the CDR3 reads TGTGCCACCAGCAGGAGTCTAGCGGGAGTCCGTATCGATACGCAGTATTTT.

The chain uses TRBV20-1 and TRBJ2-7; D call uncertain. Germline assignment: CDR1 DFQATT and CDR2 SNEGSKA (reference sequence). Trimming left V 4 bases short and J 3 bases short, with 10 bases between. The CDR3 has 12 amino acids. CDR3 region: CSATPLGYEQYF. As DNA, the CDR3 is TGCAGTGCTACTCCGCTGGGCTACGAGCAGTACTTC.

In this sample, this clonotype turned up a few times. This rearrangement joins TRBV12-3 or TRBV12-4 to TRBJ2-5; D not resolved. Trimming shortened V by 2 bases and J by 4 bases, and 11 bases separated the two germline ends. The CDR3 spans 14 residues. CDR3 amino acids: CASSLSARGETQYF. DNA of the CDR3: TGTGCCAGCAGTTTATCAGCCCGCGGAGAGACCCAGTACTTC.

In its sample, this clonotype was seen a few times. This sequence joins TRBV24-1 and TRBJ2-1; the D is unclear. Trimming removed 1 base at V and 5 bases at J, with 8 bases between. CDR1 is KGHDR, CDR2 SFDVKD, per germline. There are 14 residues in the CDR3. The CDR3 region is CATSDFRANNEQFF. The CDR3 nucleotides read TGTGCCACCAGTGATTTTAGGGCAAACAATGAGCAGTTCTTC.

The rearrangement links TRBV6-1 to TRBJ1-1; D possibly corresponds to TRBD1 (5 bases). The V gene's germline CDR1 is MNHNS and CDR2 SASEGT. V gave up 8 bases and J gave up 4 bases, with 17 bases separating them. This CDR3 has 14 residues. This CDR3 reads CASVKEGRVTEAFF. The CDR3 DNA sequence: TGTGCCAGCGTCAAAGAGGGCAGGGTCACTGAAGCTTTCTTT.

In this sample, this clonotype turned up a few times. The chain has TRBV9 and TRBJ2-6; D might be TRBD1 (6 bases). Trimming stripped 3 bases from V and 2 bases from J, with 9 bases between. The CDR3 extends over 15 amino acids. In germline, CDR1 is SGDLS, CDR2 YYNGEE. CDR3 coding DNA: TGTGCCAGCAGCGACTCAGGGGCTGGGGCCAACGTCCTGACTTTC. This encodes CASSDSGAGANVLTF.

The rearrangement links TRBV2 to TRBJ2-1; D might be TRBD2 (5 bases). The CDR3 contains 12 residues. Deletions cut 7 bases from V and 8 bases from J, with 12 bases between. Germline values: CDR1 SNHLY, CDR2 FYNNEI. The CDR3 bases are TGTGCCAGCAATGGGAGCGACGATGAGCAGTTCTTC. Translating gives CASNGSDDEQFF. The variable domain in full, completed from reference TRBV2 and TRBJ2-1, reads EPEVTQTPSHQVTQMGQEVILRCVPISNHLYFYWYRQILGQKVEFLVSFYNNEISEKSEIFDDQFSVERPDGSNFTLKIRSTKLEDSAMYFCASNGSDDEQFFGPGTRLTVL.

This clonotype was observed a few times. This chain connects TRBV5-5 to TRBJ2-3, with TRBD1 identical over 7 bases. The CDR3 is 14 residues long. The germline V gene has CDR1 SGHKS and CDR2 YYEKEE (reference sequence). Trimming removed 4 bases from V and 5 bases from J; junction bases left unmatched: 7. CDR3 coding DNA: TGTGCCAGCAGCCAACAGGGGCTGGGAGATACGCAGTATTTT. Translated, it gives CASSQQGLGDTQYF.

The chain employs TRBV3-1 and TRBJ2-1; tentatively, D is TRBD1 (6 bases). Germline V gene data show CDR1 as LGHDT and CDR2 as YNNKEL (reference sequence). The CDR3 totals 16 residues. V lost 1 base and J lost 5, with 15 bases in between. The CDR3 nucleotides read TGTGCCAGCAGCCAAGGCGGCCGGACAGATCACAATGAGCAGTTCTTC. This codes for CASSQGGRTDHNEQFF.

This clonotype occurred a few times. The chain joins TRBV7-9 to TRBJ2-4; the match to TRBD1 covers 7 bases. The germline CDR1 and CDR2 sequences are SEHNR and FQNEAQ (reference sequence). The CDR3 runs to 14 residues. Trimming at V came to 5 bases and at J to 6 bases, leaving 7 bases not matched to a gene. CDR3 loop: CASSETGLGNIQYF. CDR3 in DNA: TGTGCCAGCAGCGAGACAGGGCTTGGAAACATTCAGTACTTC.

The chain is built from TRBV6-5 and TRBJ2-2; D is possibly TRBD1 (5 bases). Germline V gene data show CDR1 as MNHEY and CDR2 as SVGAGI. This CDR3 has 16 amino acids. V gave up 0 bases and J gave up 5 bases, with 13 bases separating them. The CDR3 here is CASSYSSPGRTGELFF. CDR3 sequence (DNA): TGTGCCAGCAGTTACTCGAGTCCAGGGCGAACCGGGGAGCTGTTTTTT.

Notes on this clonotype: The junction shows a germline mismatch at one end, possibly a read error. This chain uses TRBV7-7 with TRBJ1-2; 7 positions match TRBD1. The CDR3 spans 16 residues. The germline CDR1 and CDR2 sequences are SSHAT and FNYEAQ (reference sequence). The CDR3 DNA reads TGTGCTAGCAGCTTAGGGGACAGCAAAACTAACTATGGCTACACCTTC. Amino acids: CASSLGDSKTNYGYTF.

The table lists this clonotype with a few counts. The CDR3 DNA is TGTGCCAGCAGTTTGAGCCAAGGGCCACCCCTCCACTTT. Protein sequence: CASSLSQGPPLHF. The V gene is TRBV12-3 or TRBV12-4, the J gene TRBJ1-6; D unclear. Trimming stripped 3 bases from V and 11 bases from J, with 11 bases between. CDR3 length equals 13 residues.

The sample holds a few counts of this clonotype. The V gene is TRBV6-1, the J gene TRBJ2-7; D call uncertain. The CDR3 has 13 amino acids. Trimming removed 4 bases at V and 5 bases at J, with 12 bases between. Germline loops: CDR1 MNHNS, CDR2 SASEGT. The CDR3: CASSVGFENEQYF. For the CDR3, the DNA is TGTGCCAGCAGTGTGGGATTCGAGAACGAGCAGTACTTC.

The rearrangement links TRBV20-1 to TRBJ2-7; maybe TRBD1 (6 bases). The V gene lost 3 bases and the J gene lost 6 bases, with 21 bases spanning the gap. Germline V gene data show CDR1 as DFQATT and CDR2 as SNEGSKA (reference sequence). This CDR3 contains 15 residues. CDR3 sequence reads: CSASSVGALGLEQYF. The CDR3 bases are TGCAGTGCTAGTAGTGTGGGGGCACTAGGGCTCGAGCAGTACTTC.

A few counts support this clonotype. The chain has TRBV27 and TRBJ2-5, with 7 bases lining up with TRBD1. Germline values: CDR1 MNHEY, CDR2 SMNVEV (reference sequence). V shed 6 bases, J shed 2 bases, and the junction held 3 bases outside the gene matches. The CDR3 runs 13 residues. The DNA of the CDR3 is TGTGCCAGCAGGACAGGGAAGCAAGAGACCCAGTACTTC. Translated: CASRTGKQETQYF.

The chain links TRBV20-1 to TRBJ2-5; D uncertain. The germline V gene encodes CDR1 DFQATT and CDR2 SNEGSKA (reference sequence). The CDR3 runs to 13 residues. Trimming left V 1 base short and J 5 bases short, with 11 bases between. In DNA form, the CDR3 reads TGCAGTGCTAGAGTGAAGGGATGGGAGACCCAGTACTTC. It codes for CSARVKGWETQYF.